Included here is one T cell receptor beta chain sequence, with context. The specificity of this receptor is unknown. Base qualities are not provided; no much larger clone lies one nucleotide away. Other DNA variants within this sample encode the same CDR3. The sample belongs to a study of T cell clonotyping in hematopoietic cell transplantation (dated by TCRdb to about 2021). Context from the whole study: A total of over 130 blood samples were gathered in the study from approximately 32 consecutive transplant recipients along with their related donors. Recruitment of patients ran from 2015 to early 2017, and follow-up continued until late 2020 or until death.

Reading the label with the study, this specimen's time point is: 100 days after allo-HCT. Recipient blood was collected about 28 days before transplant and at days 30, 100 and 180 after transplant. Nuclei Lysis Solution was used to extract genomic DNA from fresh or cryopreserved unfractionated peripheral blood mononuclear cells. From cysteine to phenylalanine, the CDR3 is 16 amino acids long. The entry retains the CDR3 DNA only, 48 bases that are in frame from base 1. The junction shows trimming of 2 bases on V and 7 bases on J, and the gene matches do not reach 10 bases of it. The germline V gene specifies SGHTA as CDR1 and FQGNSA as CDR2. The immunoSEQ assay, a bias-controlled multiplex PCR using V- and J-specific primers, was used to amplify TCR beta CDR3 regions from genomic DNA. A proprietary barcode and Illumina adapter sequences were added to the CDR3 amplicons in a second PCR step. An Illumina MiSeq instrument was used to sequence the CDR3 libraries. The paper's data handling went like this. immunoSEQ Analyzer 3.0 was used for export and quality control, with R Bioconductor and Immunarch used for downstream analyses. Repertoire metrics were calculated using only productive rearrangements within the normalized downsampled data set. In the normalized cohort, a clonotype counted as pathologically expanded if the clonotype was larger than 5 templates. The Inverse Simpson Index served as the measure of repertoire diversity. To capture all clonotypes, the CMV-specificity analyses were run on the non-normalized data set. In TCRdb, the immuneACCESS table is reduced to in-frame sequences with V and J assigned. These tables do not hold every clone; where another copy was compared, an unresolved V gene accounts for under half, and the others remain unexplained. V, J and clone size are taken as reported in that table, and D and trimming were inferred from the DNA itself. For this sample there are thousands of clones; approximately 80% appear just once. The top ten clonotypes cover just under 35% of the sample.

Results and caveats for the whole study, not just this receptor: Broader posttransplant TCR repertoire diversity was predicted by donor and pretransplant recipient Inverse Simpson Index values. After transplant, TCR diversity in recipients dropped, and pathologically expanded clonotypes climbed progressively between day 30 and day 180. Sample size was limited, and cells were not sorted, so CD4 and CD8 repertoire contributions could not be separated. Only a small fraction of recipient repertoires overlapped donor repertoires, with over 95% appearing de novo at the given depth.

The receptor's source is a male patient in his fifties who had an allogeneic stem cell transplant from an unrelated donor, so the T cells may come from the graft donor. Some clones in this sample may be carry-over from other donors' samples. This sequence uses TRBV7-2 and TRBJ1-5, with 8 bases aligning to TRBD1. The source was peripheral blood mononuclear cells, collected 100 days after allogeneic stem cell transplant. The CDR3 region reads CASSLTGTGGRQPQHF. Read as DNA, the sequence is TGTGCCAGCAGCTTAACCGGGACAGGAGGGCGGCAGCCCCAGCATTTT.